This TCR beta chain was sequenced during a study of T cell responses to AZD1222 COVID-19 vaccine. The wider study: Pooled samples include second doses given at about 4 or 12 weeks.

Some clones are missing from TCRdb's copy, which holds only in-frame ones; the method was immunoSEQ multiplex PCR. The repertoire has 150,000 to 200,000 clones, just under 95% of them found once; the top ten carry approximately 1%. Findings and caveats of the study: Nearly half of spike-specific TCRs reportedly target variant regions that are unmutated in the B.1.351 and B.1.1.7 variants. The study found vaccine-associated CD4 TCRs spanning spike, dominant at 160-218 and 743-854. Most donors were white British, females outnumbered males, and clonal diversity was possibly underestimated.

The V and J ends lost 3 bases and 7 bases respectively, with 12 bases between them. Germline-derived CDR1 and CDR2 are WNHNN and SYGVQD (reference sequence). The CDR3 totals 13 residues. With regard to this clone: Its antigen is undetermined.

The sequenced sample was peripheral blood, obtained on day 0 of AZD1222 vaccination. V is TRBV10-1 and J is TRBJ1-1, with D perhaps TRBD1 (5 bases). The clonotype comes from an adult in good health. Here the CDR3 reads CASSDPTRGEAFF. The CDR3 region has the DNA TGCGCCAGCAGTGATCCGACAAGGGGTGAAGCTTTCTTT.